The rows below give T cell receptor beta chains drawn from one sample of a study of cytomegalovirus exposure and HLA in healthy donors. Profiling relied on immunoSEQ multiplex PCR, and the TCRdb table lists in-frame clones only, not all of them. The table records some 120,000 clones, over 15% of them present only once. Specimen: PBMCs. Receptors were obtained from a female donor in good health and CMV-seropositive. Both conserved end residues are part of each CDR3. The order of the fields is D gene, clone size, V gene, J gene, CDR3 DNA, CDR3 protein. D genes are given only for firm matches. Clone size appears in some rows only: once, few, many, or a class for an expanded clone.

D gene: TRBD1
clone size: NA
V gene: TRBV10-3
J gene: TRBJ2-2
CDR3 DNA: TGTGCCATCAGTGGGCCCCGGTGGACAGGGAGTACCGGGGAGCTGTTTTTT
CDR3 protein: CAISGPRWTGSTGELFF

D gene: TRBD2
clone size: NA
V gene: TRBV27
J gene: TRBJ2-3
CDR3 DNA: TGTGCCAGCAGTTCCCTGATACGGGGGGTAGATACGCAGTATTTT
CDR3 protein: CASSSLIRGVDTQYF

D gene: NA
clone size: NA
V gene: TRBV4-3
J gene: TRBJ1-3
CDR3 DNA: TGCGCCAGCAGCTTGTTATCAGGGTATGGAAACACCATATATTTT
CDR3 protein: CASSLLSGYGNTIYF

D gene: NA
clone size: NA
V gene: TRBV11-1
J gene: TRBJ1-5
CDR3 DNA: TGTGCCAGCAGCTTAGTCAGGGATAGCAATCAGCCCCAGCATTTT
CDR3 protein: CASSLVRDSNQPQHF

D gene: NA
clone size: NA
V gene: TRBV11-2
J gene: TRBJ1-6
CDR3 DNA: TGTGCCAGCAGCTCTCACAGGAATTCACCCCTCCACTTT
CDR3 protein: CASSSHRNSPLHF

D gene: NA
clone size: NA
V gene: TRBV15
J gene: TRBJ2-3
CDR3 DNA: TGTGCCACCAGCAGAGTTCCAGGGGATACCACAGATACGCAGTATTTT
CDR3 protein: CATSRVPGDTTDTQYF

D gene: TRBD1
clone size: few
V gene: TRBV18
J gene: TRBJ2-7
CDR3 DNA: TGTGCCAGCTCATACGGACAGGCGCCATACGAGCAGTACTTC
CDR3 protein: CASSYGQAPYEQYF

D gene: NA
clone size: NA
V gene: TRBV19
J gene: TRBJ1-5
CDR3 DNA: TGTGCCAGTAGTATAGGGAAGGGGAGGGACCAGCCCCAGCATTTT
CDR3 protein: CASSIGKGRDQPQHF

D gene: TRBD2
clone size: few
V gene: TRBV5-1
J gene: TRBJ2-5
CDR3 DNA: TGCGCCAGCAGCTTAGGGACTAGCCAAGAGACCCAGTACTTC
CDR3 protein: CASSLGTSQETQYF

D gene: NA
clone size: NA
V gene: TRBV5-1
J gene: TRBJ1-4
CDR3 DNA: TGCGCCAGCAGCTTCATTACAGGGAGCAATGAAAAACTGTTTTTT
CDR3 protein: CASSFITGSNEKLFF

D gene: TRBD2
clone size: once
V gene: TRBV5-1
J gene: TRBJ2-2
CDR3 DNA: TGCGCCAGCAGCCCCATAGGACTAGCCTACACCGGGGAGCTGTTTTTT
CDR3 protein: CASSPIGLAYTGELFF

D gene: NA
clone size: NA
V gene: TRBV4-1
J gene: TRBJ2-1
CDR3 DNA: TGCGCCAGCAGCCGCGCACCAGGGCCCTCCTACAATGAGCAGTTCTTC
CDR3 protein: CASSRAPGPSYNEQFF

D gene: NA
clone size: NA
V gene: TRBV2
J gene: TRBJ2-7
CDR3 DNA: TGTGCAGGGGGTCGGCGCAGGGCAGTGGAAGAGCAGTACTTC
CDR3 protein: CAGGRRRAVEEQYF

D gene: TRBD2
clone size: NA
V gene: TRBV7-9
J gene: TRBJ2-7
CDR3 DNA: TGTGCCAGCAGCTTGTTGACCGGGACTAGCGGCGAGCAGTACTTC
CDR3 protein: CASSLLTGTSGEQYF

D gene: NA
clone size: NA
V gene: TRBV28
J gene: TRBJ2-5
CDR3 DNA: TGTGCCAGCATGGCGGACCAAGAGACCCAGTACTTC
CDR3 protein: CASMADQETQYF

D gene: NA
clone size: few
V gene: TRBV6-1
J gene: TRBJ1-4
CDR3 DNA: TGTGCCAGCAAGTCCCCCTTAACAGGGATTGAACTGTTTTTT
CDR3 protein: CASKSPLTGIELFF

D gene: TRBD1
clone size: NA
V gene: TRBV7-8
J gene: TRBJ1-1
CDR3 DNA: TGTGCCAGCAGCTCAGGACAGGGCATTGAAGCTTTCTTT
CDR3 protein: CASSSGQGIEAFF

D gene: NA
clone size: few
V gene: TRBV28
J gene: TRBJ1-2
CDR3 DNA: TGTGCCAGCAGTCGGGGACAAGGCTATGGCTACACCTTC
CDR3 protein: CASSRGQGYGYTF

D gene: TRBD1
clone size: NA
V gene: TRBV27
J gene: TRBJ1-1
CDR3 DNA: TGTGCCAGCAGTTTCCTCCCGGGACAGCGAATGAACACTGAAGCTTTCTTT
CDR3 protein: CASSFLPGQRMNTEAFF

D gene: TRBD1
clone size: NA
V gene: TRBV19
J gene: TRBJ1-1
CDR3 DNA: TGTGCCAGTCTCGTGGACAGGGCCACTGAAGCTTTCTTT
CDR3 protein: CASLVDRATEAFF

D gene: TRBD1
clone size: few
V gene: TRBV6-1
J gene: TRBJ1-1
CDR3 DNA: TGTGCCAGCAGAGGACAGGGGAGGAACACTGAAGCTTTCTTT
CDR3 protein: CASRGQGRNTEAFF

D gene: TRBD2
clone size: few
V gene: TRBV7-9
J gene: TRBJ2-4
CDR3 DNA: TGTGCCAGCTCGATTAGCGGGGGAAAAAACATTCAGTACTTC
CDR3 protein: CASSISGGKNIQYF

D gene: NA
clone size: few
V gene: TRBV15
J gene: TRBJ1-1
CDR3 DNA: TGTGCCACCAGCAGAGGCCGAGTGTCTGAAGCTTTCTTT
CDR3 protein: CATSRGRVSEAFF

D gene: TRBD1
clone size: few
V gene: TRBV10-1
J gene: TRBJ1-1
CDR3 DNA: TGCGCCAGCAGTGGGAGTCAGGGGGCGAACACTGAAGCTTTCTTT
CDR3 protein: CASSGSQGANTEAFF

D gene: NA
clone size: NA
V gene: TRBV7-9
J gene: TRBJ1-5
CDR3 DNA: TGTGCCAGCAGCGCTGACAGCTCCTCCAATCAGCCCCAGCATTTT
CDR3 protein: CASSADSSSNQPQHF

D gene: TRBD2
clone size: few
V gene: TRBV18
J gene: TRBJ2-7
CDR3 DNA: TGTGCCAGCTCACGGGGACTAGCGGGAGCCTACGAGCAGTACTTC
CDR3 protein: CASSRGLAGAYEQYF

D gene: TRBD1
clone size: NA
V gene: TRBV5-1
J gene: TRBJ1-1
CDR3 DNA: TGCGCCAGCAGCTTGGCTCCAGGGGGGAACACTGAAGCTTTCTTT
CDR3 protein: CASSLAPGGNTEAFF

D gene: NA
clone size: few
V gene: TRBV9
J gene: TRBJ1-1
CDR3 DNA: TGTGCCAGCAGCCCGGGCGGGAGGGCTGAAGCTTTCTTT
CDR3 protein: CASSPGGRAEAFF

D gene: NA
clone size: few
V gene: TRBV7-8
J gene: TRBJ2-7
CDR3 DNA: TGTGCCAGCAGCTTGAACAGGGTCTACGAGCAGTACTTC
CDR3 protein: CASSLNRVYEQYF

D gene: TRBD2
clone size: few
V gene: TRBV5-8
J gene: TRBJ2-3
CDR3 DNA: TGTGCCAGCAGCTTGCAACTAGCGGCTACAGATACGCAGTATTTT
CDR3 protein: CASSLQLAATDTQYF

D gene: TRBD1
clone size: NA
V gene: TRBV27
J gene: TRBJ2-3
CDR3 DNA: TGTGCCAGCAGTTTCGACAGGGGCACAGATACGCAGTATTTT
CDR3 protein: CASSFDRGTDTQYF

D gene: NA
clone size: NA
V gene: TRBV5-6
J gene: TRBJ2-7
CDR3 DNA: TGTGCCAGCAGCTACTACCGGGACAAAAGGAGCTCCTACGAGCAGTACTTC
CDR3 protein: CASSYYRDKRSSYEQYF

D gene: TRBD2
clone size: few
V gene: TRBV7-9
J gene: TRBJ2-1
CDR3 DNA: TGTGCCAGCAGCGTCCTAACTAGCGGGCCTTACAATGAGCAGTTCTTC
CDR3 protein: CASSVLTSGPYNEQFF

D gene: NA
clone size: NA
V gene: TRBV5-1
J gene: TRBJ2-7
CDR3 DNA: TGCGCCAGCAGGCTTGCAGAGGAGGGGGAGCAGTACTTC
CDR3 protein: CASRLAEEGEQYF

D gene: NA
clone size: NA
V gene: TRBV9
J gene: TRBJ2-7
CDR3 DNA: TGTGCCAGCAGCCCGTCGACAGTTTCCTACGAGCAGTACTTC
CDR3 protein: CASSPSTVSYEQYF

D gene: TRBD1
clone size: NA
V gene: TRBV7-3
J gene: TRBJ1-2
CDR3 DNA: TGTGCCAGCAGCGTACAGGGGAAGTACTATGGCTACACCTTC
CDR3 protein: CASSVQGKYYGYTF

D gene: NA
clone size: NA
V gene: TRBV19
J gene: TRBJ1-5
CDR3 DNA: TGTGCCAGTAGTATAGGAGGCGCTTCGAAATTAAGTCAGCCCCAGCATTTT
CDR3 protein: CASSIGGASKLSQPQHF

D gene: TRBD1
clone size: few
V gene: TRBV19
J gene: TRBJ1-2
CDR3 DNA: TGTGCCAGTAGTTCCCCGCCAGGGGGCGTTTATGGCTACACCTTC
CDR3 protein: CASSSPPGGVYGYTF

D gene: NA
clone size: NA
V gene: TRBV27
J gene: TRBJ2-7
CDR3 DNA: TGTGCCAGCAGTTTAAGGGGATTCTACGAGCAGTACTTC
CDR3 protein: CASSLRGFYEQYF

D gene: NA
clone size: few
V gene: TRBV27
J gene: TRBJ1-5
CDR3 DNA: TGTGCCAGCAGTTTCGGTGGCAATCAGCCCCAGCATTTT
CDR3 protein: CASSFGGNQPQHF

D gene: NA
clone size: few
V gene: TRBV10-3
J gene: TRBJ2-7
CDR3 DNA: TGTGCCATCAGTGAAAGTCGGGACAATCACGCGCAGTACTTC
CDR3 protein: CAISESRDNHAQYF

D gene: TRBD1
clone size: few
V gene: TRBV4-2
J gene: TRBJ1-4
CDR3 DNA: TGTGCCAGCAGCCAAGATGAGGGGGCCGGAACTAATGAAAAACTGTTTTTT
CDR3 protein: CASSQDEGAGTNEKLFF

D gene: TRBD1
clone size: few
V gene: TRBV5-5
J gene: TRBJ1-5
CDR3 DNA: TGTGCCAGCAGCCCACAGGGGGCACATCAGCCCCAGCATTTT
CDR3 protein: CASSPQGAHQPQHF

D gene: NA
clone size: NA
V gene: TRBV7-7
J gene: TRBJ2-1
CDR3 DNA: TGTGCTAGCAGCCATCAATCATCAGACAATGAGCAGTTCTTC
CDR3 protein: CASSHQSSDNEQFF

D gene: NA
clone size: NA
V gene: TRBV6-1
J gene: TRBJ2-7
CDR3 DNA: TGTGCCAGCAGTCGCACACAGGGACGAACCTACGAGCAGTACTTC
CDR3 protein: CASSRTQGRTYEQYF

D gene: TRBD2
clone size: few
V gene: TRBV15
J gene: TRBJ2-4
CDR3 DNA: TGTGCCACCAGCAGAGGAATAGCGGGAGTGGGCAAAAACATTCAGTACTTC
CDR3 protein: CATSRGIAGVGKNIQYF

D gene: TRBD1
clone size: few
V gene: TRBV6-5
J gene: TRBJ2-2
CDR3 DNA: TGTGCCAGCAGTTACGAAGGGACAGTGAACACCGGGGAGCTGTTTTTT
CDR3 protein: CASSYEGTVNTGELFF

D gene: TRBD1
clone size: few
V gene: TRBV5-1
J gene: TRBJ1-2
CDR3 DNA: TGCGCCAGCAGCTTGATCCCCGGGACAGGGGGCAGTGGCTACACCTTC
CDR3 protein: CASSLIPGTGGSGYTF

D gene: NA
clone size: NA
V gene: TRBV5-3
J gene: TRBJ2-6
CDR3 DNA: TGTGCCAGACCGGAGTCTGGGGCCAACGTCCTGACTTTC
CDR3 protein: CARPESGANVLTF

D gene: TRBD1
clone size: NA
V gene: TRBV18
J gene: TRBJ1-5
CDR3 DNA: TGTGCCAGCTCACGAGCCGGGACAGGGGACTATCGGCCCCAGCATTTT
CDR3 protein: CASSRAGTGDYRPQHF

D gene: NA
clone size: few
V gene: TRBV5-6
J gene: TRBJ1-5
CDR3 DNA: TGTGCCAGCAGCTTGATGTCGTGGGGGGGCAGCAATCAGCCCCAGCATTTT
CDR3 protein: CASSLMSWGGSNQPQHF

D gene: NA
clone size: few
V gene: TRBV5-6
J gene: TRBJ1-1
CDR3 DNA: TGTGCCAGCAGCCGGACAGTGAACACTGAAGCTTTCTTT
CDR3 protein: CASSRTVNTEAFF

D gene: TRBD2
clone size: few
V gene: TRBV9
J gene: TRBJ2-2
CDR3 DNA: TGTGCCAGCAGCGTAGCTCAGGGACTAGGATCGGATACCGGGGAGCTGTTTTTT
CDR3 protein: CASSVAQGLGSDTGELFF

D gene: TRBD2
clone size: NA
V gene: TRBV4-1
J gene: TRBJ2-5
CDR3 DNA: TGCGCCAGCAGCCAATCTGGACTAGCGGGATTATTGTCAGAGACCCAGTACTTC
CDR3 protein: CASSQSGLAGLLSETQYF

D gene: TRBD1
clone size: few
V gene: TRBV9
J gene: TRBJ1-4
CDR3 DNA: TGTGCCAGCAGCGTAGACTTAAGGGGGGACAGTTTGTTTTTT
CDR3 protein: CASSVDLRGDSLFF